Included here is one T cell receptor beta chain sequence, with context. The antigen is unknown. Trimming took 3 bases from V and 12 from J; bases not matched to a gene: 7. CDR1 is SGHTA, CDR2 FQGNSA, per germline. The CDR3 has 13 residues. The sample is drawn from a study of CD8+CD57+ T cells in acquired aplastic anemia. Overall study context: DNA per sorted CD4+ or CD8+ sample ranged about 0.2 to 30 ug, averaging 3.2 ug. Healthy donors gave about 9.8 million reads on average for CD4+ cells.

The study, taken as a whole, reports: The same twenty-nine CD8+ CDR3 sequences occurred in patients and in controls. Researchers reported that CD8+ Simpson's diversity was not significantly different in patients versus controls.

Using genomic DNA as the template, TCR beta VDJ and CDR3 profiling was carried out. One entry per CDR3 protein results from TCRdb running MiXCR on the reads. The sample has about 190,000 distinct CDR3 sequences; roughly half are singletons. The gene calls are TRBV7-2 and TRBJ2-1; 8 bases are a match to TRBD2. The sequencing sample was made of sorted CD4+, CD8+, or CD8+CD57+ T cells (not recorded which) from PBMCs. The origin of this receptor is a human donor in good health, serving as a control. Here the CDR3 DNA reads TGTGCCAGCAGCTTCGGGAGGGCCAAAGGGCAGTTCTTC. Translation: CASSFGRAKGQFF. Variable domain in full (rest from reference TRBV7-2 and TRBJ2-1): GAGVSQSPSNKVTEKGKDVELRCDPISGHTALYWYRQSLGQGLEFLIYFQGNSAPDKSGLPSDRFSAERTGGSVSTLTIQRTQQEDSAVYLCASSFGRAKGQFFGPGTRLTVL.